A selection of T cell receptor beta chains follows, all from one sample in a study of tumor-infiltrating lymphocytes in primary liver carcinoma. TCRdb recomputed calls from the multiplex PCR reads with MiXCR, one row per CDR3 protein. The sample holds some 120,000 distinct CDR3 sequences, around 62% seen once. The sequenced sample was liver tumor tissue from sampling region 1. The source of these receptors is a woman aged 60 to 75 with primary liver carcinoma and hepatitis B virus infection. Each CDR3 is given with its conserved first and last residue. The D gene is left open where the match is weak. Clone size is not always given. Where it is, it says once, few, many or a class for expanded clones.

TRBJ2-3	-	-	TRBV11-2	CASRPSRGWDTQYF	TGTGCCAGCAGACCGAGCAGGGGTTGGGATACGCAGTATTTT
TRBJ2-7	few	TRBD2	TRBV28	CASSYPPREEVSYEQYF	TGTGCCAGCAGTTATCCTCCGCGGGAGGAGGTTAGCTACGAGCAGTACTTC
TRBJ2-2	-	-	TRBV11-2	CASSITVGTGELYF	TGTGCCAGCAGCATAACAGTGGGCACCGGGGAGCTGTATTTT
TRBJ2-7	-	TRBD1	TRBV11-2	CVSSSGQGTYEQYF	TGTGTCAGCAGCTCGGGACAGGGGACCTATGAGCAGTACTTC
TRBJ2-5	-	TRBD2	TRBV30	CAWRASGRETQYF	TGTGCCTGGAGGGCTAGCGGGAGGGAGACCCAGTACTTC
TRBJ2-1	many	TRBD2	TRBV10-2	CASRLTSGSGNEQFF	TGCGCCAGCAGACTTACTAGCGGGAGCGGCAATGAGCAGTTCTTC
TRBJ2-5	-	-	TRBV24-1	CATSDLQGWVETQYF	TGTGCCACCAGTGATTTGCAGGGTTGGGTAGAGACCCAGTACTTC
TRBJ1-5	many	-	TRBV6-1	CASSIQVGDQPQHF	TGTGCCAGCAGTATACAGGTGGGGGATCAGCCCCAGCATTTT
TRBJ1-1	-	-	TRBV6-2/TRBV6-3	CASGVMAEAFF	TGTGCCAGCGGAGTCATGGCTGAAGCTTTCTTT
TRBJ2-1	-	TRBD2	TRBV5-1	CVSSLTGGIYNEQFF	TGCGTCAGCAGCTTGACGGGAGGGATTTACAATGAGCAGTTCTTC
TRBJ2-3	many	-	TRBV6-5	CASSYSMGRSTDTQYF	TGTGCCAGCAGTTACTCGATGGGACGGAGCACAGATACGCAGTATTTT
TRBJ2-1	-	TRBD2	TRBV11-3	CANSAGDYNVQFF	TGTGCCAACAGTGCCGGGGACTACAATGTGCAGTTCTTC
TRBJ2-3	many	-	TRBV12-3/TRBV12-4	CASSSFESTDTQYF	TGTGCCAGCTCCTCTTTCGAGAGTACAGATACGCAGTATTTT
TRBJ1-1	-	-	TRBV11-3	CASTNGRDTEAFF	TGTGCCAGCACCAATGGCAGGGATACTGAAGCTTTCTTT
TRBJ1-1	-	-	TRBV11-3	CASSPRGAEVRAFF	TGTGCCAGCAGCCCCAGGGGAGCGGAGGTTCGCGCTTTCTTC
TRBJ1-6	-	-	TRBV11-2	CASSLGPGNSSLHF	TGTGCCAGCAGCTTAGGTCCGGGAAATTCATCCCTCCACTTT
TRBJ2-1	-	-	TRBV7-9	CASNLGFGQNNEQFF	TGTGCCAGCAACTTAGGTTTTGGACAAAACAATGAGCAGTTCTTC
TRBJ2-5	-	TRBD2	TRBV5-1	CASSSGLADPETQYF	TGCGCCAGCAGCTCTGGACTAGCGGATCCAGAGACCCAGTACTTC
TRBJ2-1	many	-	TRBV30	CACSPRNEQFF	TGTGCCTGTTCCCCGAGGAATGAGCAGTTCTTC
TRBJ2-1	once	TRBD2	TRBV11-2	CASNPRPAGTYNEQFF	TGTGCCAGTAACCCCCGACCAGCGGGAACCTACAATGAGCAGTTCTTC
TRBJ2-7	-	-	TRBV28	CADSPPRHSYEQYF	TGTGCCGACAGTCCACCGAGACACTCCTACGAGCAGTACTTC
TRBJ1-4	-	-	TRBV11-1	CASNQGTPATNERLFF	TGTGCCAGCAACCAAGGGACACCCGCAACTAATGAAAGACTGTTTTTT
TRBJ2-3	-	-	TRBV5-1	CASSLGGISTDTQYF	TGCGCCAGCAGCTTAGGCGGGATTAGCACAGATACGCAGTATTTT
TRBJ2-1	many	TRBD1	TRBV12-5	CASGLLPGQGVNEQFF	TGTGCTAGTGGGTTACTACCGGGACAGGGTGTTAATGAGCAGTTCTTC
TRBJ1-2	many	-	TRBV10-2	CASRRTANYGYTF	TGCGCCAGCCGCAGGACGGCTAACTATGGCTACACCTTC
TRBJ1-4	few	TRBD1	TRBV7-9	CASSPGTGYEKLFF	TGTGCCAGCAGCCCCGGGACAGGGTATGAAAAACTGTTTTTT
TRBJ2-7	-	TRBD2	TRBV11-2	CASSSGGSGSYEQYF	TGTGCCAGCAGTTCAGGGGGTAGCGGGAGCTACGAGCAGTACTTC
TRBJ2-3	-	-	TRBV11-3	CVNSLRRNTGTQYF	TGTGTCAACAGCTTACGGAGAAACACAGGTACGCAGTATTTT
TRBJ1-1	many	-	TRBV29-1	CSVQKGGKQAFF	TGCAGCGTTCAAAAGGGCGGGAAACAAGCTTTCTTT
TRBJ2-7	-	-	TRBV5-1	CASSLDDEQYF	TGCGCCAGCAGCTTGGACGACGAGCAGTACTTC
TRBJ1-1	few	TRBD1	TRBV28	CAGSRWDRENTEAFF	TGTGCCGGGAGTAGATGGGACAGGGAGAACACTGAAGCTTTCTTT
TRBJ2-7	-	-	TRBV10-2	CASVQSGSYEQYF	TGCGCCAGTGTACAAAGCGGGTCCTACGAGCAGTACTTC
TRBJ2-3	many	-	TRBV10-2	CASSRQDRADTQYF	TGCGCCAGCAGCCGACAGGACCGGGCAGATACGCAGTATTTT
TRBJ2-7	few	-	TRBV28	CASSLPGGYEQYF	TGTGCCAGCAGTTTGCCAGGAGGCTACGAGCAGTACTTC
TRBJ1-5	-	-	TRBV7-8	CASSAGEGGYGQPQHF	TGTGCCAGCAGTGCCGGGGAGGGGGGATATGGTCAGCCCCAGCATTTT
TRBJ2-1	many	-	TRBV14	CASSQGIGNEQFF	TGTGCCAGCAGCCAAGGTATTGGTAATGAGCAGTTCTTC
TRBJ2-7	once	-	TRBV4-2	CASGHPGTSSSCEQNF	TGTGCCAGCGGCCATCCCGGGACATCTAGCTCCTGCGAGCAGAACTTC
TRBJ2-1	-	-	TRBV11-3	CASSTGGYNERFF	TGTGCTAGCAGTACCGGGGGCTACAATGAGCGGTTCTTC
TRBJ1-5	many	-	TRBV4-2	CASSQDMDNNQPQHF	TGTGCCAGCAGCCAAGATATGGACAACAATCAGCCCCAGCATTTT
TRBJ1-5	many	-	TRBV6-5	CASSSGVNQPQHF	TGTGCCAGCAGTTCCGGCGTCAATCAGCCCCAGCATTTT
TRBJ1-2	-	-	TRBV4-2	CVSNQVPGANHGYTF	TGTGTCAGCAACCAAGTACCAGGGGCGAACCATGGCTACACCTTC
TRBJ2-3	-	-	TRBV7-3	CASSLSRAPGADTQYF	TGTGCCAGCAGCCTATCCAGGGCTCCGGGGGCAGATACGCAGTATTTT
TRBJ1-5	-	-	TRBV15	CATSRDSPAMGNQPQHF	TGTGCCACCAGCAGAGATAGTCCGGCCATGGGGAATCAGCCCCAGCATTTT
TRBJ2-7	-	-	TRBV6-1	CASSEDPGKVYEQCF	TGTGCCAGCAGTGAAGATCCAGGGAAGGTCTACGAGCAGTGCTTC
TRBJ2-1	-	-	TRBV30	CAWSVATGVYNEQFF	TGTGCCTGGAGTGTAGCTACCGGGGTCTACAATGAGCAGTTCTTC
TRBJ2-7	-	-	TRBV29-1	CSVAPGSYERYF	-